Included here is one TCR beta chain sequence, with context. Sequencing was performed with immunoSEQ multiplex PCR; in TCRdb, only in-frame clones are kept and a portion is missing. This sample has tens of thousands of clones, with about 90% found just once. This sample was included in a study of T cell responses to AZD1222 COVID-19 vaccine. The CDR3 length is 13 residues. CDR1 is MNHEY and CDR2 is SMNVEV in the germline V gene (reference sequence). V lost 7 bases and J 4 bases, leaving 13 bases between the germline ends. This clonotype was obtained from an adult who received the AZD1222 COVID-19 vaccine. The chain carries TRBV27 and TRBJ2-5, with D possibly TRBD1 on 5 matching bases. Sequencing used peripheral blood, obtained 28 days after the second AZD1222 dose. CDR3 sequence: CASTRAGLETQYF. The CDR3 bases are TGTGCCAGCACTAGAGCAGGGCTAGAGACCCAGTACTTC.